This record covers a single TCR beta chain. The record originates from a study of cytomegalovirus exposure and HLA in healthy donors. Deletions cut 5 bases from V and 3 bases from J, with 15 bases between. The CDR3 runs to 15 residues. Germline CDR1 is MNHEY and CDR2 is SMNVEV (reference sequence). Primers: 60 Vbeta forward and 13 Jbeta reverse. The method was immunoSEQ multiplex PCR; TCRdb's version includes in-frame clones alone and lacks a portion of them. The table shows some 190,000 clones, with around 80% occurring only once. J is TRBJ2-3 and V is TRBV27, with D perhaps TRBD1 (5 bases). The sequencing input was PBMCs. This TCR was sampled from a girl aged 5 to 17 in good health and CMV-seropositive. The CDR3 DNA reads TGTGCCAGCAGTCTGACAGTCGGTGGAACAGATACGCAGTATTTT. Translating gives CASSLTVGGTDTQYF.